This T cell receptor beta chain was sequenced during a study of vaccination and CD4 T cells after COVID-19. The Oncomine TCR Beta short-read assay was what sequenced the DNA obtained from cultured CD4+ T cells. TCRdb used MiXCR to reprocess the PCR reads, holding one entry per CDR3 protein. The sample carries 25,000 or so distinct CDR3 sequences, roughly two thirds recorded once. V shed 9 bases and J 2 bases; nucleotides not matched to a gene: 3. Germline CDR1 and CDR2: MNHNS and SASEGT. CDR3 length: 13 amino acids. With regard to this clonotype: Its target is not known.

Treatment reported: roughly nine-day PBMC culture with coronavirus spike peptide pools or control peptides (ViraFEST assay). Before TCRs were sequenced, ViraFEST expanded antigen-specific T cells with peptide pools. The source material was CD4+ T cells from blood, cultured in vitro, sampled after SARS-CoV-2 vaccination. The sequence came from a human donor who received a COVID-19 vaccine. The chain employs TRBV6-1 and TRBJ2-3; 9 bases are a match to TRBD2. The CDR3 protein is CASRTSATDTQYF. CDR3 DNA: TGTGCCAGTCGGACTAGCGCCACAGATACGCAGTATTTT.